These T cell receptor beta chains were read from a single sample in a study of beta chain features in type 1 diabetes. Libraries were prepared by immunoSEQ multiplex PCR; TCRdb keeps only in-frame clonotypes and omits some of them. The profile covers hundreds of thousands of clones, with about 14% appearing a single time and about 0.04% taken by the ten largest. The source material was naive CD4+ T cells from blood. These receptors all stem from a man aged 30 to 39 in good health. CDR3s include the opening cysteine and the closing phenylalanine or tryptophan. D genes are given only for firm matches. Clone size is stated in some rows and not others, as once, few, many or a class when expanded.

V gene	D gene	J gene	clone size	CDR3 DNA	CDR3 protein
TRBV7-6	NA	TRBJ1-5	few	TGTGCCAGCAGCTTACGTGGGGGCGATCAGCCCCAGCATTTT	CASSLRGGDQPQHF
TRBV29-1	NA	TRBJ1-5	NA	TGCAGCGTTGCTCAGGGGATGGGACAGCCCCAGCATTTT	CSVAQGMGQPQHF
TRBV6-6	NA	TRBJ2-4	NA	TGTGCCAGCAGAGAGAGACACCTTCAGTACTTC	CASRERHLQYF
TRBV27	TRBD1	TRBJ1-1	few	TGTGCCAGCAGTCCCCACAGGGGTGGTGGTGAAGCTTTCTTT	CASSPHRGGGEAFF
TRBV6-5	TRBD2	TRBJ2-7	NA	TGTGCCAGCAGTCCCAGTGATAGCGGGGTCTACGAGCAGTACTTC	CASSPSDSGVYEQYF
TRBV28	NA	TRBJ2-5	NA	TGTGCCAGCAGTGGGACTTTGGAGACCCAGTACTTC	CASSGTLETQYF
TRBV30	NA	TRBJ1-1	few	TGTGCCTGGAGCAAGGGCGGGGGATTTGGTGCTTTCTTT	CAWSKGGGFGAFF
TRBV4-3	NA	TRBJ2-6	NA	TGCGCCAGCAGCCAAGATACACCGGGGGCCTCTGCTGGGGCCAACGTCCTGACTTTC	CASSQDTPGASAGANVLTF
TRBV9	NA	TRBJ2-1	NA	TGTGCCAGCAGCGTATGGGGGGAGAGATCAAATGAGCAGTTCTTC	CASSVWGERSNEQFF
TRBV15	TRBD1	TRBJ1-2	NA	TGTGCCACCAGCGCCTGGACAGGGAACGGCTACACCTTC	CATSAWTGNGYTF
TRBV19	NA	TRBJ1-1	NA	TGTGCCAGTAATCAAGGGGGTATTCTCCAGAACACTGAAGCTTTCTTT	CASNQGGILQNTEAFF
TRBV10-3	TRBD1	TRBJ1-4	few	TGTGCCATCAGTGAAGCCGGGACAGGGGCTTTTGAAAAACTGTTTTTT	CAISEAGTGAFEKLFF
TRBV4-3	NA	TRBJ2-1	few	TGCGCCAGCAGCCAAAAGCGGTGGGGCTACAATGAGCAGTTCTTC	CASSQKRWGYNEQFF
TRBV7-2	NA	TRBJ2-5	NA	TGTGCCAGCAGCTTCGGGACCCAAGAGACCCAGTACTTC	CASSFGTQETQYF
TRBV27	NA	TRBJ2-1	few	TGTGCCAGCCGTTTCGATGAGCAGTTCTTC	CASRFDEQFF
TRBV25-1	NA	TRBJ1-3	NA	TGTGCCAGCACACCGGGGGGCGTCCCTGGAAACACCATATATTTT	CASTPGGVPGNTIYF
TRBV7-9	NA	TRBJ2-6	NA	TGTGCCAGCAGCCAGACTCTGGGGGCCAACGTCCTGACTTTC	CASSQTLGANVLTF
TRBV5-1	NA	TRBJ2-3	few	TGCGCCAGCAGCTTCGCCGATCACACAGATACGCAGTATTTT	CASSFADHTDTQYF
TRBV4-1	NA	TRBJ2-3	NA	TGCGCCAGCAGCCAAGATTTGTGGGGCACAGATACGCAGTATTTT	CASSQDLWGTDTQYF
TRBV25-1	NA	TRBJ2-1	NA	TGTGCCAGCAGCACCAGTGATCATTACGGCCGGGATGAGCAGTTCTTC	CASSTSDHYGRDEQFF
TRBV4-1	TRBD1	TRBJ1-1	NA	TGCGCCAGCAGCCACCCGGTGGGACAGGGGGCGCTTCGGACTGAAGCTTTCTTT	CASSHPVGQGALRTEAFF
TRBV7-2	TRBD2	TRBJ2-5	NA	TGTGCCAGCAGCTTAGGTCTGATTGCGGGGGGTACGGGAGAGACCCAGTACTTC	CASSLGLIAGGTGETQYF
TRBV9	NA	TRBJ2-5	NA	TGTGCCAGCAGCGTAGAAGGAGGGGAAGAGACCCAGTACTTC	CASSVEGGEETQYF
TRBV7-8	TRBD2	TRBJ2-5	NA	TGTGCCAGCAGCTCCGGGACTAGCGGGACGTACCAAGAGACCCAGTACTTC	CASSSGTSGTYQETQYF
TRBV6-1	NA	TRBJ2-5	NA	TGTGCCAGCAGACAGGGTTGGGAGACCCAGTACTTC	CASRQGWETQYF